This T cell receptor (beta chain) was documented in a study of somatic mutations in cytotoxic T cells in rheumatoid arthritis. Study-level information: Selected populations of V beta antibody-stained T cells underwent flow sorting at nearly 100% purity; these encompassed V beta1+ cells subjected to TCRB sequencing.

Germline lookup yields CDR1 SGHRS and CDR2 YFSETQ. J gave up 9 bases and V 0 bases, and 6 bases lay outside the gene matches. This CDR3 comprises 14 residues. Clones were sequenced by immunoSEQ multiplex PCR, and TCRdb holds only the in-frame ones, with some missing. The table has about 10,000 clones, about 91% seen once. The chain links TRBV5-1 to TRBJ2-1; 7 positions match TRBD2. The TCR sequence derives from a woman aged 18 to 35 with rheumatoid arthritis. Sequences were obtained from CD4+ T cells sorted from blood. DNA of the CDR3: TGCGCCAGCAGCTTGGGACTAGCCCTTTCTGAGCAGTTCTTC. Translation: CASSLGLALSEQFF.